These T cell receptor beta chains were read from a single sample in a study of a mutant IDH1 vaccine in newly diagnosed glioma. TCRdb's copy holds only in-frame clones and misses some; the assay was immunoSEQ multiplex PCR. The sample comprises about 56,000 clones, approximately 75% of which are singletons, and around 5% rests with the top ten. The antigens for these receptors are not known. Specimen: PBMCs, collected from a glioma patient whose treatment included an IDH1 peptide vaccine. Source of these receptors: a man in his fifties or sixties with glioma. The CDR3 runs from the conserved cysteine through the conserved F or W. The order of the fields is clone size, J gene, D gene, V gene, CDR3 protein, CDR3 DNA. A D gene is named only where the DNA matches it firmly. Clone size is not always given. Where it is, it says once, few, many or a class for expanded clones.

clone size: NA; J gene: TRBJ1-5; D gene: NA; V gene: TRBV7-9; CDR3 protein: CASSLGARDQPQHF; CDR3 DNA: TGTGCCAGCAGCTTAGGAGCACGCGATCAGCCCCAGCATTTT
clone size: NA; J gene: TRBJ2-5; D gene: TRBD2; V gene: TRBV20-1; CDR3 protein: CRGGYKETQYF; CDR3 DNA: TGCCGGGGGGGGTACAAAGAGACCCAGTACTTC
clone size: NA; J gene: TRBJ2-7; D gene: NA; V gene: TRBV28; CDR3 protein: CASSSSLGEQYF; CDR3 DNA: TGTGCCAGCAGTTCGTCCCTGGGAGAGCAGTACTTC
clone size: once; J gene: TRBJ1-2; D gene: TRBD1; V gene: TRBV6-1; CDR3 protein: CASRGQAGNYGYTF; CDR3 DNA: TGTGCCAGCAGGGGACAGGCGGGTAACTATGGCTACACCTTC
clone size: NA; J gene: TRBJ2-3; D gene: TRBD2; V gene: TRBV4-1; CDR3 protein: CASGQRGVSTDTQYF; CDR3 DNA: TGCGCCAGCGGCCAGCGGGGGGTGAGCACAGATACGCAGTATTTT
clone size: NA; J gene: TRBJ1-4; D gene: NA; V gene: TRBV7-8; CDR3 protein: CASSLQGGGEKLFF; CDR3 DNA: TGTGCCAGCAGCTTACAGGGCGGAGGTGAAAAACTGTTTTTT
clone size: NA; J gene: TRBJ2-7; D gene: NA; V gene: TRBV4-2; CDR3 protein: CASSQDWDGSYEQYF; CDR3 DNA: TGTGCCAGCAGCCAAGATTGGGACGGATCCTACGAGCAGTACTTC
clone size: NA; J gene: TRBJ2-7; D gene: TRBD1; V gene: TRBV6-5; CDR3 protein: CASSFQGAIYEQYF; CDR3 DNA: TGTGCCAGCAGTTTCCAGGGGGCGATCTACGAGCAGTACTTC
clone size: NA; J gene: TRBJ2-7; D gene: NA; V gene: TRBV4-1; CDR3 protein: CASSQGPDRSTYEQYF; CDR3 DNA: TGCGCCAGCAGCCAGGGTCCAGACAGATCTACCTACGAGCAGTACTTC
clone size: NA; J gene: TRBJ2-6; D gene: TRBD2; V gene: TRBV10-3; CDR3 protein: CAISSGRTIGANVLTF; CDR3 DNA: TGTGCCATCAGTTCCGGGAGGACGATCGGGGCCAACGTCCTGACTTTC
clone size: NA; J gene: TRBJ2-2; D gene: NA; V gene: TRBV2; CDR3 protein: CASSGGGRVPSGELFF; CDR3 DNA: TGTGCCAGCAGTGGGGGGGGCAGGGTACCGTCCGGGGAGCTGTTTTTT
clone size: NA; J gene: TRBJ1-2; D gene: NA; V gene: TRBV9; CDR3 protein: CASSVDWEGSGGYTF; CDR3 DNA: TGTGCCAGCAGCGTAGATTGGGAGGGAAGCGGTGGCTACACCTTC
clone size: once; J gene: TRBJ1-2; D gene: NA; V gene: TRBV7-9; CDR3 protein: CASSSDRKAYGYTF; CDR3 DNA: TGTGCCAGCAGCTCCGACAGGAAAGCCTATGGCTACACCTTC
clone size: NA; J gene: TRBJ1-5; D gene: TRBD1; V gene: TRBV5-4; CDR3 protein: CASSLGGAIKPQHF; CDR3 DNA: TGTGCCAGCAGCTTAGGGGGCGCGATCAAGCCCCAGCATTTT
clone size: few; J gene: TRBJ1-2; D gene: NA; V gene: TRBV5-4; CDR3 protein: CASSLFAGTDYGYTF; CDR3 DNA: TGTGCCAGCAGCTTGTTTGCGGGCACTGACTATGGCTACACCTTC
clone size: NA; J gene: TRBJ1-4; D gene: NA; V gene: TRBV2; CDR3 protein: CASSLSTNEKLFF; CDR3 DNA: TGTGCCAGCAGTCTATCAACTAATGAAAAACTGTTTTTT
clone size: few; J gene: TRBJ1-5; D gene: TRBD1; V gene: TRBV30; CDR3 protein: CAWRDTGGGQPQHF; CDR3 DNA: TGTGCCTGGAGGGATACAGGGGGCGGACAGCCCCAGCATTTT
clone size: NA; J gene: TRBJ1-5; D gene: NA; V gene: TRBV28; CDR3 protein: CASSFVSNQPQHF; CDR3 DNA: TGTGCCAGCAGTTTTGTTAGCAATCAGCCCCAGCATTTT
clone size: once; J gene: TRBJ2-5; D gene: NA; V gene: TRBV14; CDR3 protein: CASSQGPTLGETQYF; CDR3 DNA: TGTGCCAGCAGCCAAGGACCAACTCTCGGGGAGACCCAGTACTTC
clone size: few; J gene: TRBJ1-2; D gene: NA; V gene: TRBV6-1; CDR3 protein: CATDQDRANYGYTF; CDR3 DNA: TGTGCCACCGATCAGGACAGAGCTAACTATGGCTACACCTTC
clone size: NA; J gene: TRBJ2-7; D gene: NA; V gene: TRBV27; CDR3 protein: CASSLEGGGWGEQYF; CDR3 DNA: TGTGCCAGCAGTTTGGAGGGGGGGGGTTGGGGCGAGCAGTACTTC
clone size: NA; J gene: TRBJ1-2; D gene: NA; V gene: TRBV30; CDR3 protein: CARRTGWGYTF; CDR3 DNA: TGTGCCAGACGCACAGGGTGGGGCTACACCTTC
clone size: NA; J gene: TRBJ1-2; D gene: TRBD1; V gene: TRBV9; CDR3 protein: CASSAGQGAGYGYTF; CDR3 DNA: TGTGCCAGCAGCGCCGGACAGGGGGCGGGCTATGGCTACACCTTC
clone size: NA; J gene: TRBJ2-3; D gene: NA; V gene: TRBV4-2; CDR3 protein: CASSHSRGNTDTQYF; CDR3 DNA: TGTGCCAGCAGCCATTCCCGGGGGAACACAGATACGCAGTATTTT
clone size: few; J gene: TRBJ1-1; D gene: NA; V gene: TRBV18; CDR3 protein: CASSSTWDTEAFF; CDR3 DNA: TGTGCCAGCTCATCGACGTGGGACACTGAAGCTTTCTTT
clone size: NA; J gene: TRBJ1-1; D gene: NA; V gene: TRBV9; CDR3 protein: CASSVVRSTEAFF; CDR3 DNA: TGTGCCAGCAGCGTAGTCAGGAGCACTGAAGCTTTCTTT
clone size: NA; J gene: TRBJ1-1; D gene: NA; V gene: TRBV15; CDR3 protein: CATSIARNTEAFF; CDR3 DNA: TGTGCCACCAGCATAGCCAGGAACACTGAAGCTTTCTTT
clone size: once; J gene: TRBJ1-6; D gene: NA; V gene: TRBV6-5; CDR3 protein: CASSSQGLSPLHF; CDR3 DNA: TGTGCCAGCAGTTCCCAGGGGCTATCACCCCTCCACTTT
clone size: NA; J gene: TRBJ1-1; D gene: NA; V gene: TRBV7-9; CDR3 protein: CASSPPQRATEAFF; CDR3 DNA: TGTGCCAGCAGCCCGCCCCAGCGGGCCACTGAAGCTTTCTTT
clone size: NA; J gene: TRBJ1-4; D gene: NA; V gene: TRBV7-8; CDR3 protein: CASSEGTGGYEKLFF; CDR3 DNA: TGTGCCAGCAGCGAAGGGACCGGAGGATACGAAAAACTGTTTTTT
clone size: NA; J gene: TRBJ2-5; D gene: NA; V gene: TRBV5-4; CDR3 protein: CASSLLTGQGSGETQYF; CDR3 DNA: TGTGCCAGCAGCTTGCTTACGGGGCAGGGTAGTGGAGAGACCCAGTACTTC
clone size: once; J gene: TRBJ1-1; D gene: NA; V gene: TRBV28; CDR3 protein: CASSLPRDTEAFF; CDR3 DNA: TGTGCCAGCAGTTTACCCAGGGACACTGAAGCTTTCTTT
clone size: NA; J gene: TRBJ2-2; D gene: NA; V gene: TRBV9; CDR3 protein: CASSRVRTGELFF; CDR3 DNA: TGTGCCAGCAGTCGCGTCCGGACCGGGGAGCTGTTTTTT
clone size: NA; J gene: TRBJ1-4; D gene: NA; V gene: TRBV5-6; CDR3 protein: CASSFGGVDEKLFF; CDR3 DNA: TGTGCCAGCAGCTTCGGTGGAGTGGATGAAAAACTGTTTTTT
clone size: NA; J gene: TRBJ1-4; D gene: TRBD1; V gene: TRBV7-9; CDR3 protein: CASSAQGEGNEKLFF; CDR3 DNA: TGTGCCAGCAGCGCCCAGGGGGAGGGAAATGAAAAACTGTTTTTT
clone size: few; J gene: TRBJ2-7; D gene: NA; V gene: TRBV11-2; CDR3 protein: CASSLDLGPAYEQYF; CDR3 DNA: TGTGCCAGCAGCTTAGATTTGGGACCTGCCTACGAGCAGTACTTC
clone size: NA; J gene: TRBJ2-7; D gene: TRBD2; V gene: TRBV19; CDR3 protein: CASSIGLAASYEQYF; CDR3 DNA: TGTGCCAGTAGTATAGGACTAGCGGCCTCCTACGAGCAGTACTTC
clone size: NA; J gene: TRBJ2-3; D gene: NA; V gene: TRBV20-1; CDR3 protein: CSARRADTQYF; CDR3 DNA: TGCAGTGCTAGAAGGGCAGATACGCAGTATTTT
clone size: NA; J gene: TRBJ2-7; D gene: TRBD2; V gene: TRBV4-1; CDR3 protein: CASSHVGRGDSYEQYF; CDR3 DNA: TGCGCCAGCAGCCACGTCGGGCGGGGGGACTCCTACGAGCAGTACTTC
clone size: NA; J gene: TRBJ2-3; D gene: NA; V gene: TRBV28; CDR3 protein: CASSLPRGRGTPSTDTQYF; CDR3 DNA: TGTGCCAGCAGTTTACCCAGGGGGCGGGGGACCCCTAGCACAGATACGCAGTATTTT
clone size: NA; J gene: TRBJ2-5; D gene: NA; V gene: TRBV19; CDR3 protein: CASSWTTRETQYF; CDR3 DNA: TGTGCCAGTAGTTGGACGACCCGGGAGACCCAGTACTTC
clone size: NA; J gene: TRBJ1-4; D gene: NA; V gene: TRBV19; CDR3 protein: CASSIVPIIWGLLEKLFF; CDR3 DNA: TGTGCCAGTAGTATAGTTCCAATAATTTGGGGGTTATTAGAAAAACTGTTTTTT
clone size: NA; J gene: TRBJ2-3; D gene: NA; V gene: TRBV7-9; CDR3 protein: CASRLIAYGTDTQYF; CDR3 DNA: TGTGCCAGCAGGCTAATAGCCTACGGCACAGATACGCAGTATTTT
clone size: NA; J gene: TRBJ2-7; D gene: NA; V gene: TRBV5-1; CDR3 protein: CASSLEEGLDEQYF; CDR3 DNA: TGCGCCAGCAGCTTGGAAGAGGGTCTCGACGAGCAGTACTTC
clone size: NA; J gene: TRBJ2-3; D gene: NA; V gene: TRBV7-8; CDR3 protein: CASRLSGTDTQYF; CDR3 DNA: TGTGCCAGCAGGCTCTCTGGCACAGATACGCAGTATTTT
clone size: NA; J gene: TRBJ2-5; D gene: NA; V gene: TRBV19; CDR3 protein: CASRETNQETQYF; CDR3 DNA: TGTGCCAGTAGGGAGACAAATCAAGAGACCCAGTACTTC
clone size: NA; J gene: TRBJ1-2; D gene: NA; V gene: TRBV6-5; CDR3 protein: CASSQTGKSYGYTF; CDR3 DNA: TGTGCCAGCAGCCAGACCGGGAAGAGCTATGGCTACACCTTC
clone size: NA; J gene: TRBJ2-3; D gene: NA; V gene: TRBV10-1; CDR3 protein: CASSETGGRTDTQYF; CDR3 DNA: TGCGCCAGCAGTGAAACGGGGGGCCGCACAGATACGCAGTATTTT
clone size: NA; J gene: TRBJ1-1; D gene: NA; V gene: TRBV9; CDR3 protein: CASSVYMNTEAFF; CDR3 DNA: TGTGCCAGCAGCGTCTATATGAACACTGAAGCTTTCTTT
clone size: NA; J gene: TRBJ2-7; D gene: NA; V gene: TRBV19; CDR3 protein: CASSIGPTIRSFYEQYF; CDR3 DNA: TGTGCCAGTAGTATAGGCCCGACCATCCGGAGCTTCTACGAGCAGTACTTC
clone size: NA; J gene: TRBJ2-1; D gene: NA; V gene: TRBV11-3; CDR3 protein: CASSPVGEYNEQFF; CDR3 DNA: TGTGCCAGCAGCCCCGTAGGGGAGTACAATGAGCAGTTCTTC
clone size: NA; J gene: TRBJ2-2; D gene: NA; V gene: TRBV4-1; CDR3 protein: CASSQGQNTGELFF; CDR3 DNA: TGCGCCAGCAGCCAAGGACAAAACACCGGGGAGCTGTTTTTT
clone size: NA; J gene: TRBJ2-7; D gene: NA; V gene: TRBV10-3; CDR3 protein: CAISEGQRYEQYF; CDR3 DNA: TGTGCCATCAGTGAGGGACAGCGCTACGAGCAGTACTTC
clone size: NA; J gene: TRBJ2-7; D gene: NA; V gene: TRBV7-9; CDR3 protein: CASSFSYEQYF; CDR3 DNA: TGTGCCAGCAGCTTTTCCTACGAGCAGTACTTC
clone size: once; J gene: TRBJ2-1; D gene: TRBD2; V gene: TRBV10-3; CDR3 protein: CAIRPTGTSNANEQFF; CDR3 DNA: TGTGCCATCCGCCCTACCGGGACTAGCAATGCCAATGAGCAGTTCTTC